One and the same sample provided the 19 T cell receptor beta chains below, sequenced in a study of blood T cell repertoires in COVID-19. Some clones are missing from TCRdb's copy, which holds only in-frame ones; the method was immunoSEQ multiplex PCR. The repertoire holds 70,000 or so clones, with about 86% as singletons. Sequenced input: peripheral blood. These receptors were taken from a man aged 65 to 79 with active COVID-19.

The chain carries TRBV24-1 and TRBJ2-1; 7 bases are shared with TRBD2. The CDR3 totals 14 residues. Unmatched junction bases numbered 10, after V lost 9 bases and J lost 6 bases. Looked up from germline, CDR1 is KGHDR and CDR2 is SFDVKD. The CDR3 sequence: CATERDRPPNEQFF. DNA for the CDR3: TGTGCCACCGAGCGGGACCGCCCCCCCAATGAGCAGTTCTTC.

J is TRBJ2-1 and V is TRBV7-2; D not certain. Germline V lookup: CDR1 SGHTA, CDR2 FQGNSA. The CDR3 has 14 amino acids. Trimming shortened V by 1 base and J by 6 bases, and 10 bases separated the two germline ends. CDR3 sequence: CASSLGQNPNEQFF. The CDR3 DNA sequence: TGTGCCAGCAGCTTAGGGCAGAACCCCAATGAGCAGTTCTTC.

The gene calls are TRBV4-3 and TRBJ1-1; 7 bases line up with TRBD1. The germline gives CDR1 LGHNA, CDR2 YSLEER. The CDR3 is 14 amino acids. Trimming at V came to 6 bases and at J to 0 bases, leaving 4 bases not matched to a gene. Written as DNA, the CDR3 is TGCGCCAGCAGACAGGGGCTGGTGAACACTGAAGCTTTCTTT. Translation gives CASRQGLVNTEAFF.

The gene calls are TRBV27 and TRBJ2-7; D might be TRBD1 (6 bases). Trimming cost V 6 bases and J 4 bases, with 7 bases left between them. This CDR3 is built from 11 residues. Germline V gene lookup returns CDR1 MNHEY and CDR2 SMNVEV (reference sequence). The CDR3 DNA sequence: TGTGCCAGCAGCCAGGGGTACGAGCAGTACTTC. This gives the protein CASSQGYEQYF.

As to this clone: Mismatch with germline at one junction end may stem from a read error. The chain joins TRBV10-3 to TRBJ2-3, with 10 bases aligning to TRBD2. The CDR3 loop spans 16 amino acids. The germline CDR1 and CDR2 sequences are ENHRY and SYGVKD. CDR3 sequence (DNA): TGTGCCATCAGTGATAGGGCTAGCGGGAGCAAAGATACGCAGTATTTT. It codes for CAISDRASGSKDTQYF.

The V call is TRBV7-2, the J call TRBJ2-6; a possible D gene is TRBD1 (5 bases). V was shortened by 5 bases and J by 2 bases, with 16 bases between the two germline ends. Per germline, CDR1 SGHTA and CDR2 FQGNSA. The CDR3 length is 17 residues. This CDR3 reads CASSPPAGPAGANVLTF. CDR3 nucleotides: TGTGCCAGCAGCCCCCCGGCAGGGCCCGCTGGGGCCAACGTCCTGACTTTC.

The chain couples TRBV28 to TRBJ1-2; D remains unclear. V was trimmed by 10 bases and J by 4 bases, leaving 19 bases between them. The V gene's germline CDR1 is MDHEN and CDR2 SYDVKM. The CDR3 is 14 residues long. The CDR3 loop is CATPRGGWAYGYTF. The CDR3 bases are TGTGCCACCCCCCGGGGTGGGTGGGCCTATGGCTACACCTTC.

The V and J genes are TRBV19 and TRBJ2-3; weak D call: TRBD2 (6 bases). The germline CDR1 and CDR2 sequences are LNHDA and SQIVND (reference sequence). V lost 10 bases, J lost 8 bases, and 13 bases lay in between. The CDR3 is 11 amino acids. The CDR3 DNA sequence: TGTGCCACCCAGTGGGGGGTTACGCAGTATTTT. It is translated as CATQWGVTQYF.

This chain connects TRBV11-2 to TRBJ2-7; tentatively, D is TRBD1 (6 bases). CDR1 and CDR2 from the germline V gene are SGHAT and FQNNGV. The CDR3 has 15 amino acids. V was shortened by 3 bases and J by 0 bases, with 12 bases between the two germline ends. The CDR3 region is CASSFPTGSSYEQYF. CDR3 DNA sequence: TGTGCCAGCAGCTTTCCGACAGGCAGCTCCTACGAGCAGTACTTC.

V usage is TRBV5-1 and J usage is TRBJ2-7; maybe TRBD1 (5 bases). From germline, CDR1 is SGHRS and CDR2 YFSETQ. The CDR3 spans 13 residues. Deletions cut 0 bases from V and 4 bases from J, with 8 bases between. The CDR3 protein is CASSLAAGYEQYF. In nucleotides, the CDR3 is TGCGCCAGCAGCTTGGCTGCAGGGTACGAGCAGTACTTC.

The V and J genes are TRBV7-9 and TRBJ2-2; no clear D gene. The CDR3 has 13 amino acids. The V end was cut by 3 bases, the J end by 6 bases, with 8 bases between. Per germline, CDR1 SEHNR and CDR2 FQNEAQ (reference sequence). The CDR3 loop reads CASSLGRAGELFF. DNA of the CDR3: TGTGCCAGCAGCTTGGGTCGGGCCGGGGAGCTGTTTTTT.

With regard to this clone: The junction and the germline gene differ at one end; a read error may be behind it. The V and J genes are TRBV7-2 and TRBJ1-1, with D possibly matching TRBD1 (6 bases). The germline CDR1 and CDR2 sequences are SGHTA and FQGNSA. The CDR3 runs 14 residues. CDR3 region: CASNLARRGTEAFF. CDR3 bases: TGTGCCAGCAACTTAGCGCGCAGGGGCACTGAAGCTTTCTTT. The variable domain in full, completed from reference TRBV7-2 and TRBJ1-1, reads GAGVSQSPSNKVTEKGKDVELRCDPISGHTALYWYRQSLGQGLEFLIYFQGNSAPDKSGLPSDRFSAERTGGSVSTLTIQRTQQEDSAVYLCASNLARRGTEAFFGQGTRLTVV.

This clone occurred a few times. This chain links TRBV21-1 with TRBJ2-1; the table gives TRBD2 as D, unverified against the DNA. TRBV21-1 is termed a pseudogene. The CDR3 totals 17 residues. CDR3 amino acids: CASSKLGTTSDNNEQFF. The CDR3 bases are TGTGCCAGCAGCAAACTGGGGACGACTAGCGACAACAATGAGCAGTTCTTC.

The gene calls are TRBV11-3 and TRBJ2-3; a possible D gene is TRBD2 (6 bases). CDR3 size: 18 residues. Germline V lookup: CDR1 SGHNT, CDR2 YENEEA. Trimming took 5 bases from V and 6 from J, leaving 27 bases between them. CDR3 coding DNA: TGTGCCAGCAGCCACCGCGGGATTCCGGCCCACCGGGAGGATACGCAGTATTTT. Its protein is CASSHRGIPAHREDTQYF. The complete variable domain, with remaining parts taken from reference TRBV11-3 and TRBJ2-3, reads EAGVVQSPRYKIIEKKQPVAFWCNPISGHNTLYWYLQNLGQGPELLIRYENEEAVDDSQLPKDRFSAERLKGVDSTLKIQPAELGDSAVYLCASSHRGIPAHREDTQYFGPGTRLTVL.

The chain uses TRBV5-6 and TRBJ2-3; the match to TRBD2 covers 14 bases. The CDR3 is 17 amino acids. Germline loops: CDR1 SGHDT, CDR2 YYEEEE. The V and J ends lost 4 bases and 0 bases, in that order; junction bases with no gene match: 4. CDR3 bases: TGTGCCAGCAGCGAAGGGACTAGCGGGGGCAGCACAGATACGCAGTATTTT. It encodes CASSEGTSGGSTDTQYF.

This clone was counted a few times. The CDR3 nucleotides are TGTGCCAGCAGCGTAGGGGGAGGGGGTGAGCAGTTCTTC. This encodes CASSVGGGGEQFF. The genes are TRBV9 and TRBJ2-1, with D perhaps TRBD2 (7 bases). Germline V gives CDR1 SGDLS, CDR2 YYNGEE. The V gene lost 0 bases and the J gene lost 9 bases, with 10 bases spanning the gap. This CDR3 contains 13 residues.

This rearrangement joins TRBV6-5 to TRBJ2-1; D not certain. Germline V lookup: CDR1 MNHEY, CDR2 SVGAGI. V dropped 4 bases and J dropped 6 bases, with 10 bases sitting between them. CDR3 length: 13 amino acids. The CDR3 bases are TGTGCCAGCAGTTCCACACCTCCCAATGAGCAGTTCTTC. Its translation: CASSSTPPNEQFF.

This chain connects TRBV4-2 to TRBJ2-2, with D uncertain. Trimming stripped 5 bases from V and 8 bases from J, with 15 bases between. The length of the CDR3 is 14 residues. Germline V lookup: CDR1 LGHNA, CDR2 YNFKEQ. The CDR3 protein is CASSSPLATGELFF. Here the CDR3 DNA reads TGTGCCAGCAGCTCCCCCCTGGCCACGGGGGAGCTGTTTTTT.

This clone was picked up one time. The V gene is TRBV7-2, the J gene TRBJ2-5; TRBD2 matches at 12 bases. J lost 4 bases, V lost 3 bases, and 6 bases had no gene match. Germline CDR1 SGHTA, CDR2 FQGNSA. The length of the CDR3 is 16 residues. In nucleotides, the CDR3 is TGTGCCAGCAGCTTTCCTAGCGGGAGGGGGGGAGAGACCCAGTACTTC. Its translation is CASSFPSGRGGETQYF.